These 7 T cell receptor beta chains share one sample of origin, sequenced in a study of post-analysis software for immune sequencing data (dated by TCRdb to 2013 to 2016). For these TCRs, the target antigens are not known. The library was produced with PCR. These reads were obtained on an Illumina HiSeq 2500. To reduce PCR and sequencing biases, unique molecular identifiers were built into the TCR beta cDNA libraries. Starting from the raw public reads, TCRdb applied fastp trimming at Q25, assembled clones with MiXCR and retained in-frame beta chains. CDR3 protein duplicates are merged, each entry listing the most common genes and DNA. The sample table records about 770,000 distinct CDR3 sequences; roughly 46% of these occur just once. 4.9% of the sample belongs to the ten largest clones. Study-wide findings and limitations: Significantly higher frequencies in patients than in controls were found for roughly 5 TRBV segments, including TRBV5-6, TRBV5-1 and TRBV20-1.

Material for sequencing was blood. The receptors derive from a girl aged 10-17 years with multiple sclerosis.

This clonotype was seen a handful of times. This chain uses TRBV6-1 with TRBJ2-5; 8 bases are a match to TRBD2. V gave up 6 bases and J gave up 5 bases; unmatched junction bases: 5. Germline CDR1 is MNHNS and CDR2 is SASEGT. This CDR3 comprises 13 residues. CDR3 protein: CASSGLARETQYF. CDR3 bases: TGTGCCAGCAGCGGACTAGCTCGGGAGACCCAGTACTTC.

The CDR3 bases are TGTGCCAGCAGTTTGGGCAATTGGGACGCGGACGAGCAGTACTTC. Its protein is CASSLGNWDADEQYF. The V and J genes are TRBV28 and TRBJ2-5; D possibly uses TRBD1 or TRBD2 (5 bases each). The J call could be wrong; TRBJ2-7 is a better fit for the DNA end. This CDR3 is 15 amino acids long. Germline CDR1 reads MDHEN; CDR2 reads SYDVKM.

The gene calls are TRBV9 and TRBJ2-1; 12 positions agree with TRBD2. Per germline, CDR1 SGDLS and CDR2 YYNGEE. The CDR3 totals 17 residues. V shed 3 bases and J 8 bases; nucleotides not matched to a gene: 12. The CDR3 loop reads CASSGLRTSGDGDEQFF. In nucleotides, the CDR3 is TGTGCCAGCAGCGGTCTAAGGACTAGCGGGGACGGCGATGAGCAGTTCTTC.

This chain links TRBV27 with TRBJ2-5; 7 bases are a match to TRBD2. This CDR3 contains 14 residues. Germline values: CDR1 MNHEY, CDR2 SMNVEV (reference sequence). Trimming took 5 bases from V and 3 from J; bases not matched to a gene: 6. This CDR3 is CASSPVGREETQYF. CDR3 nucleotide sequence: TGTGCCAGCAGTCCCGTGGGGAGGGAAGAGACCCAGTACTTC.

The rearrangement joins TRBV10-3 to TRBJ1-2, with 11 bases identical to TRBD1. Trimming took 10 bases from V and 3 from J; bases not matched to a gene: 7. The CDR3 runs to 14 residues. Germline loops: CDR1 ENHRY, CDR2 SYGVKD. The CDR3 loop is CATAGQGADYGYTF. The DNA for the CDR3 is TGTGCCACCGCAGGACAGGGGGCTGACTATGGCTACACCTTC.

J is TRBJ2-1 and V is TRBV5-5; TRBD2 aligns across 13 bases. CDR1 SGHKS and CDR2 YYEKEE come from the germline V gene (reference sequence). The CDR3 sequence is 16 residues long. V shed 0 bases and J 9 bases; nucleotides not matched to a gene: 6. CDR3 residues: CASSLGTSGRAREQFF. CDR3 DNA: TGTGCCAGCAGCTTGGGAACTAGCGGGAGGGCCCGTGAGCAGTTCTTC.

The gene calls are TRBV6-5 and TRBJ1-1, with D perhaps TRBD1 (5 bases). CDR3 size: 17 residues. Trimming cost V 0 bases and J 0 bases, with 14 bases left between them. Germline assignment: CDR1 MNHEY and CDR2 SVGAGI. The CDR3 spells CASSYSYTGTLNTEAFF. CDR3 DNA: TGTGCCAGCAGTTACTCGTATACCGGGACCCTGAACACTGAAGCTTTCTTT.